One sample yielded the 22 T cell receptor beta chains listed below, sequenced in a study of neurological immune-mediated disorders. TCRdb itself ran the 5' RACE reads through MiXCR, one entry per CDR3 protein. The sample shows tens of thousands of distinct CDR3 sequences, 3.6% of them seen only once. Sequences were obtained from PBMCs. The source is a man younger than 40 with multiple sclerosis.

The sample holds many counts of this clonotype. CDR3 sequence reads: CASSLEGDRQPQGAQYF. The CDR3 DNA follows: TGCGCCAGCAGCTTGGAGGGGGACAGGCAACCCCAAGGGGCCCAGTACTTC. The J gene is TRBJ2-5, the V gene TRBV5-1; 8 bases are shared with TRBD1. This CDR3 is built from 17 residues. With 0 bases clipped from V and 9 bases from J, the junction kept 16 bases outside the gene matches. CDR1 and CDR2 (germline): SGHRS, YFSETQ.

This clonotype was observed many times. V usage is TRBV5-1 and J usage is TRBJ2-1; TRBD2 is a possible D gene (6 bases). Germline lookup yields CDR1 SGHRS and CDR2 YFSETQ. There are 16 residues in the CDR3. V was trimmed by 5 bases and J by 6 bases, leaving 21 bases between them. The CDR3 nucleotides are TGCGCCAGCAGTTCGGGAGAATTCAGAGTGTCCAATGAGCAGTTCTTC. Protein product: CASSSGEFRVSNEQFF.

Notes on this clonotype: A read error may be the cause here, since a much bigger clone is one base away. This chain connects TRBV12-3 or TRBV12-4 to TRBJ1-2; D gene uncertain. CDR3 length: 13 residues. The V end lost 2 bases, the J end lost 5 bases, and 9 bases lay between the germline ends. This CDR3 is CASSLTSSYGYTF. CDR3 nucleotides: TGTGCCAGCAGTTTAACCAGTTCTTATGGCTACACCTTC.

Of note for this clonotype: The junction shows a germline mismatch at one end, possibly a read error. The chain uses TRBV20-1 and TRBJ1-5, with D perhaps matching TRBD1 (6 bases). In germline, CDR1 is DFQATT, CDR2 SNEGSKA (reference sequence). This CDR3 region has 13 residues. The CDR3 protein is CSASQGSNQPQNF. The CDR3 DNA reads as TGCAGTGCTAGTCAGGGGAGCAATCAGCCCCAGAATTTT.

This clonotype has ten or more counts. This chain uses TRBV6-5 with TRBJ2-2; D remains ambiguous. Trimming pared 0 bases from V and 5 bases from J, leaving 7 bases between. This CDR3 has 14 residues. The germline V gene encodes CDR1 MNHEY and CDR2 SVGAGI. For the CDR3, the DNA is TGTGCCAGCAGTTACTCGTCCGGAACCGGGGAGCTGTTTTTT. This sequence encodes CASSYSSGTGELFF.

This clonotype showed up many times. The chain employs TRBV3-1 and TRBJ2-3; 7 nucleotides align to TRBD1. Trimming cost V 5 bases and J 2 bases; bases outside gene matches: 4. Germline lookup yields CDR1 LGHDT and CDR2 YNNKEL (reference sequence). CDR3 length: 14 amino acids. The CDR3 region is CASSNRGNTDTQYF. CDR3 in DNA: TGTGCCAGCAGCAACAGGGGCAACACAGATACGCAGTATTTT.

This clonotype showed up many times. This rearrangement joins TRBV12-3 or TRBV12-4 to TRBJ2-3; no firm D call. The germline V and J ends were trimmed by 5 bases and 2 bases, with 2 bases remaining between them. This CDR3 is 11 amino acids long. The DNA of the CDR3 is TGTGCCAGCAGTATCACAGATACGCAGTATTTT. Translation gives CASSITDTQYF.

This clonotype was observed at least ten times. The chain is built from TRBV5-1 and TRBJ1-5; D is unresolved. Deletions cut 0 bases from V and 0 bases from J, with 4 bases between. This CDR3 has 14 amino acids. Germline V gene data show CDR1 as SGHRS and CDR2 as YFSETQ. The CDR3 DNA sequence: TGCGCCAGCAGCTTGGAGGATAGCAATCAGCCCCAGCATTTT. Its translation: CASSLEDSNQPQHF.

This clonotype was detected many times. The CDR3 spells CASQAGMNTGELFF. For the CDR3, the DNA is TGTGCCAGCCAAGCGGGGATGAACACCGGGGAGCTGTTTTTT. The chain couples TRBV7-9 to TRBJ2-2, with 7 nucleotides matching TRBD2. There are 14 residues in the CDR3. Germline V CDR1 and CDR2: SEHNR, FQNEAQ (reference sequence). The V segment lost 8 bases and the J segment 1 base; nucleotides outside the gene matches: 4.

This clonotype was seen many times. In DNA form, the CDR3 reads TGTGCCAGCAGTTTATGGGGAACAGGGGGCCTCCTCTATGGCTACACCTTC. Amino acid sequence: CASSLWGTGGLLYGYTF. The chain recombines TRBV12-3 or TRBV12-4 with TRBJ1-2; 9 nucleotides agree with TRBD1. V shed 2 bases and J 4 bases; nucleotides not matched to a gene: 11. CDR3 length: 17 residues.

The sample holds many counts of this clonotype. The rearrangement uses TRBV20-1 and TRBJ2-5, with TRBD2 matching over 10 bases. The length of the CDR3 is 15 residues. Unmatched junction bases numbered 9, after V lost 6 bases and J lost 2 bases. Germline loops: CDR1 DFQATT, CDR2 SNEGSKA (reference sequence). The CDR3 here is CSALAGAPLQETQYF. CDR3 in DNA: TGCAGTGCGCTAGCGGGGGCGCCCCTTCAAGAGACCCAGTACTTC.

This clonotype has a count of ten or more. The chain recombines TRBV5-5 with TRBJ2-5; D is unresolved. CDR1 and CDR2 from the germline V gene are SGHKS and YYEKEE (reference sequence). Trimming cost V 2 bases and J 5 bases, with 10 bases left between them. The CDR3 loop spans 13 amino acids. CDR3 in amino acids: CASSFGGPETQYF. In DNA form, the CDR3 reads TGTGCCAGCAGCTTCGGCGGTCCCGAGACCCAGTACTTC.

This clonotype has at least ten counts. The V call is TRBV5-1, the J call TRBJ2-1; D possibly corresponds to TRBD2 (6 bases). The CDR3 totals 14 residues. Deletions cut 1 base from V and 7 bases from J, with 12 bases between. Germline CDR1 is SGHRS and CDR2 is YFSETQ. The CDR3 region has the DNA TGCGCCAGCAGCTTGCGGGAGACGTTTAATGAGCAGTTCTTC. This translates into CASSLRETFNEQFF.

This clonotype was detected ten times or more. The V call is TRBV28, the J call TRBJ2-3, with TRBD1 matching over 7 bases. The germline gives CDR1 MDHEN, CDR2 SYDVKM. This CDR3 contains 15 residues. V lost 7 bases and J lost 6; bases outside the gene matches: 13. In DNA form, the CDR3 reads TGTGCCAGCAACACAGGGGCCGGATTGCATGATACGCAGTATTTT. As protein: CASNTGAGLHDTQYF.

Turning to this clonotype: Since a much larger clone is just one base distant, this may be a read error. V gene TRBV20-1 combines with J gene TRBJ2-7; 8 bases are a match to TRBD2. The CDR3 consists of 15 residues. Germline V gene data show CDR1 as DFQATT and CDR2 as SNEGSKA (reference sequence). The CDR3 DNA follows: TGCAGTGTTAGAGCAGGCGGGGGGCCAACCTACGAGCAGTACTTC. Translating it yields CSVRAGGGPTYEQYF.

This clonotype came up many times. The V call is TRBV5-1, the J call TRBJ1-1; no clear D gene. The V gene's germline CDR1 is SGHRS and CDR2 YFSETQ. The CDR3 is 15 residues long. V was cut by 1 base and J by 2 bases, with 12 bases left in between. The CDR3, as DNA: TGCGCCAGCAGCTTGCAAGTCGTAGCTAACACTGAAGCTTTCTTT. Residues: CASSLQVVANTEAFF.

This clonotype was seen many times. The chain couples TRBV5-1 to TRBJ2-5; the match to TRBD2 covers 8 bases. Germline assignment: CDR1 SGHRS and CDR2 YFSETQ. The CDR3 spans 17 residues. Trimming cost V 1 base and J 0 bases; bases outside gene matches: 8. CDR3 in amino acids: CASSLNAGGTYQETQYF. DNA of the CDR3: TGCGCCAGCAGCTTGAACGCGGGAGGTACCTACCAAGAGACCCAGTACTTC.

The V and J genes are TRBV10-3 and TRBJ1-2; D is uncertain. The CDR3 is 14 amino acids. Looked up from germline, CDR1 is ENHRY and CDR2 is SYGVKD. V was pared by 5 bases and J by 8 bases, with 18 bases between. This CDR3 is CAISRSLTMEGYTF. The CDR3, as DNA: TGTGCCATCAGTCGAAGCCTGACCATGGAGGGCTACACCTTC.

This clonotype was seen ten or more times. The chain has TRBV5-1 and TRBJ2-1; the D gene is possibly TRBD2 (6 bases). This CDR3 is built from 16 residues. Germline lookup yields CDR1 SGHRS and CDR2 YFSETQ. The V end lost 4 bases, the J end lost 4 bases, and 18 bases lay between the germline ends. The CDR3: CASSPDHDGRYNEQFF. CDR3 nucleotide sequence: TGCGCCAGCAGCCCAGATCATGACGGGAGATACAATGAGCAGTTCTTC.

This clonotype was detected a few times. CDR3: CASSPTVVSGNTIYF. The CDR3 nucleotides read TGTGCCAGCTCACCAACAGTCGTCTCTGGAAACACCATATATTTT. V is TRBV18 and J is TRBJ1-3; D call uncertain. The CDR3 sequence is 15 residues long. Trimming stripped 2 bases from V and 0 bases from J, with 8 bases between. Germline lookup yields CDR1 KGHSH and CDR2 LQKENI. The full variable domain, in which reference TRBV18 and TRBJ1-3 provide the parts outside the CDR3, is NAGVMQNPRHLVRRRGQEARLRCSPMKGHSHVYWYRQLPEEGLKFMVYLQKENIIDESGMPKERFSAEFPKEGPSILRIQQVVRGDSAAYFCASSPTVVSGNTIYFGEGSWLTVV.

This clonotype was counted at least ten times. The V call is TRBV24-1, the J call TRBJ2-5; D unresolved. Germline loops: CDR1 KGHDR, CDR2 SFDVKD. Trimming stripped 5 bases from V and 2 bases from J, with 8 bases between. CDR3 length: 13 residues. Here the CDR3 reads CATSGGSQETQYF. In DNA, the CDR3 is TGTGCCACCAGTGGCGGATCGCAAGAGACCCAGTACTTC.

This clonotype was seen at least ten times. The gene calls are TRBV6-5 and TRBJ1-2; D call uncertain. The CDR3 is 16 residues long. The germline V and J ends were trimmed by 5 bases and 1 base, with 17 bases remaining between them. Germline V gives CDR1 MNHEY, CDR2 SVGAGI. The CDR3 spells CASSHGRHNDNYGYTF. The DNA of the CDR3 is TGTGCCAGCAGTCACGGGCGGCATAATGATAACTATGGCTACACCTTC.